This TCR beta chain was captured in a study of T cells in Graves' hyperthyroidism and ophthalmopathy. Turning to the study itself: At the time of initial diagnosis and before any treatment, peripheral blood was collected. General observations from the study: Ophthalmopathy was separated from stable hyperthyroidism by a 13 V-J model. Also found in blood were most expanded thyroid clonotypes above 0.001.

Researchers took RNA transcripts and amplified the TCR beta CDR3 regions from them. A first-round RT-PCR of the TCR CDR3 used the HTBI primer set. A single record per CDR3 protein comes from TCRdb applying MiXCR to the multiplex PCR reads. Of around 500,000 distinct CDR3 sequences listed, about 15% are singletons. Exclusion followed for patients with uncontrolled infection, other autoimmune disease, pregnancy or lactation. As for this clonotype: Antigen unknown.

The sequenced sample was blood. The receptor was isolated from a woman aged 35 to 49 with Graves' hyperthyroidism.

The CDR3 region is CASSQMGHGLYTQYF. CDR3 coding DNA: TGTGCCAGCAGCCAGATGGGACACGGGTTGTATACGCAGTATTTT. The V call is TRBV14, the J call TRBJ2-3; D perhaps matches TRBD1 (6 bases). The CDR3 runs to 15 residues. Trimming took 3 bases from V and 7 from J, leaving 17 bases between them. Germline CDR1 is SGHDN and CDR2 is FVKESK.